Presented here are 15 T cell receptor beta chains from one specimen sequenced in a study of T-cell reconstitution after alpha-beta-depleted transplantation in children. Unique molecular identifiers featured in how the TCRbeta library was prepared. TCRdb processed the PCR reads anew with MiXCR; each CDR3 protein has one entry. The sample consists of around 490,000 distinct CDR3 sequences, about an eighth of them appearing once. The starting material was PBMCs, mostly from graft donor cells, obtained 180 days after TCRalphabeta/CD19-depleted stem cell transplant. The receptor set was obtained from a female patient aged 2 to 10 who had a stem cell transplant for aplastic anemia, so the T cells may come from the graft donor.

The chain uses TRBV27 and TRBJ2-7, with 7 bases aligning to TRBD1. Germline V lookup: CDR1 MNHEY, CDR2 SMNVEV (reference sequence). The CDR3 has 15 amino acids. Germline trimming cut 2 bases from V and 2 bases from J; bases unmatched to any gene: 6. CDR3 sequence reads: CASSLEGGPTYEQYF. Written as DNA, the CDR3 is TGTGCCAGCAGTTTAGAAGGGGGCCCAACCTACGAGCAGTACTTC.

The table lists this clonotype with many counts. The gene calls are TRBV4-3 and TRBJ1-6; D uncertain. Per germline, CDR1 LGHNA and CDR2 YSLEER. CDR3 length equals 14 residues. Between the trimmed V and J ends, which lost 0 bases and 3 bases, there was a span of 3 bases. The CDR3 nucleotides are TGCGCCAGCAGCCAAGACGGCTATAATTCACCCCTCCACTTT. Residues: CASSQDGYNSPLHF.

There are many counts of this clonotype. The V gene is TRBV5-6, the J gene TRBJ2-1, with no clear D. Germline CDR1 reads SGHDT; CDR2 reads YYEEEE. The CDR3 is 14 residues long. V dropped 4 bases and J dropped 4 bases, with 12 bases sitting between them. CDR3 region: CASSPKAGYNEQFF. The CDR3 DNA sequence: TGTGCCAGCAGCCCCAAGGCCGGGTACAATGAGCAGTTCTTC.

The CDR3, as DNA: TGTGCCATCAGTCTCGGCGAGGGGAATGAGCAGTTCTTC. This encodes CAISLGEGNEQFF. The gene calls are TRBV10-3 and TRBJ2-1; D possibly matches TRBD1 or TRBD2 (5 bases each). The CDR3 runs 13 residues. Deletions cut 5 bases from V and 7 bases from J, with 12 bases between. CDR1 is ENHRY, CDR2 SYGVKD, per germline.

This clonotype was seen ten or more times. At one end the junction does not follow the germline gene, possibly because of a read error. This chain connects TRBV18 to TRBJ1-5; D is unresolved. CDR1 is KGHSH, CDR2 LQKENI, per germline. This CDR3 is built from 13 residues. The CDR3 DNA reads TGCGCCAGCAGCCCGGCCGGGAATCAGCCCCAGCATTTT. It codes for CASSPAGNQPQHF.

The rearrangement links TRBV6-1 to TRBJ2-1; D gene unclear. The CDR3 runs 15 residues. With 1 base removed from V and 6 bases from J, the gap between germline ends came to 13 bases. Germline CDR1 MNHNS, CDR2 SASEGT. The CDR3 reads CASSEVRGFANEQFF. CDR3 in DNA: TGTGCCAGCAGTGAAGTAAGAGGTTTCGCCAATGAGCAGTTCTTC.

This clonotype occurred many times. The rearrangement links TRBV28 to TRBJ2-2; 8 bases fit TRBD1. The CDR3 spans 16 residues. After removal of 3 bases from V and 5 bases from J, the junction contained 8 bases not matched to a gene. Germline CDR1 and CDR2: MDHEN and SYDVKM. CDR3 DNA: TGTGCCAGCAGTTTGGCAGGGGGCGTTAGAACCGGGGAGCTGTTTTTT. It codes for CASSLAGGVRTGELFF.

This clonotype was observed at least ten times. This chain links TRBV12-3 or TRBV12-4 with TRBJ2-3; 8 bases match TRBD1. The CDR3 runs to 16 residues. Trimming took 4 bases from V and 0 from J; bases not matched to a gene: 6. The CDR3, as DNA: TGTGCCAGCAGTTACGACAGGGGCGTAAGCACAGATACGCAGTATTTT. Encoded protein: CASSYDRGVSTDTQYF.

The chain is built from TRBV20-1 and TRBJ1-5; D is uncertain. V shed 0 bases and J shed 5 bases, with 11 bases lying between them. The CDR3 spans 14 residues. Germline assignment: CDR1 DFQATT and CDR2 SNEGSKA (reference sequence). This chain's CDR3 is CSAREGVLDQPQHF. CDR3 nucleotide sequence: TGCAGTGCTAGAGAGGGAGTCTTGGATCAGCCCCAGCATTTT.

This clonotype was found a few times. The J gene is TRBJ1-5, the V gene TRBV6-1; no clear D. Trimming stripped 7 bases from V and 7 bases from J, with 14 bases between. The CDR3 runs to 13 residues. CDR1 is MNHNS, CDR2 SASEGT, per germline. The CDR3 nucleotides read TGTGCCAGCACCACCCGGGAGGTCCAGCCCCAGCATTTT. This translates into CASTTREVQPQHF.

There are a few counts of this clonotype. The gene calls are TRBV5-1 and TRBJ2-5, with 11 bases matching TRBD1. J lost 2 bases, V lost 4 bases, and 16 bases had no gene match. This CDR3 is built from 19 residues. Germline CDR1 is SGHRS and CDR2 is YFSETQ. As DNA, the CDR3 is TGCGCCAGCAGCAGAAGGACAGGGGGCGCTTCCGTGGGGCAAGAGACCCAGTACTTC. Amino acid sequence: CASSRRTGGASVGQETQYF.

The CDR3 spells CASSSSGQGLSYNEQFF. In DNA, the CDR3 is TGTGCCAGCTCATCATCGGGACAGGGTCTCTCCTACAATGAGCAGTTCTTC. The rearrangement links TRBV18 to TRBJ2-1; 9 nucleotides agree with TRBD1. The CDR3 has 17 amino acids. V was pared by 5 bases and J by 0 bases, with 8 bases of the junction left unmatched. Germline lookup yields CDR1 KGHSH and CDR2 LQKENI.

The chain carries TRBV4-3 and TRBJ2-3; D unresolved. CDR3 length equals 13 residues. Germline V CDR1 and CDR2: LGHNA, YSLEER. The V end lost 4 bases, the J end lost 6 bases, and 11 bases lay between the germline ends. The CDR3 region is CASSRKSMDTQYF. The CDR3 DNA is TGCGCCAGCAGCCGTAAGTCGATGGATACGCAGTATTTT.

The chain joins TRBV29-1 to TRBJ2-2; TRBD1 matches at 9 bases. This CDR3 is built from 15 residues. V trimming: 4 bases; J trimming: 4 bases; junction bases outside the gene matches: 7. Germline V gene sequence: CDR1 SQVTM, CDR2 ANQGSEA. The CDR3 bases are TGCAGCGTTGGCCTTGGGACAGGGATCACCGGGGAGCTGTTTTTT. This gives the protein CSVGLGTGITGELFF.

This clonotype was counted ten times or more. This sequence joins TRBV4-3 and TRBJ1-1; tentative D call: TRBD1 (6 bases). There are 16 residues in the CDR3. V gave up 1 base and J gave up 0 bases, with 12 bases separating them. The germline V gene encodes CDR1 LGHNA and CDR2 YSLEER. DNA for the CDR3: TGCGCCAGCAGCCAAGGGGGGCCGGGCATGAACACTGAAGCTTTCTTT. This codes for CASSQGGPGMNTEAFF.